One and the same sample provided the 22 T cell receptor beta chains below, sequenced in a study of blood T cell repertoires in COVID-19. Method: immunoSEQ multiplex PCR; TCRdb's copy keeps in-frame clones and lacks some. The sample includes about 200,000 clones, 92% of them seen just once. Sequencing input: peripheral blood. Every receptor here comes from a man aged 55 to 70 with COVID-19, enrolled during active disease.

The V gene is TRBV19, the J gene TRBJ2-2; 7 bases are a match to TRBD2. The CDR3 totals 15 residues. V shed 4 bases and J 4 bases; nucleotides not matched to a gene: 6. Germline CDR1 and CDR2: LNHDA and SQIVND (reference sequence). CDR3 residues: CASSRGGTTTGELFF. The CDR3 nucleotides are TGTGCCAGTAGTAGGGGAGGGACTACCACCGGGGAGCTGTTTTTT.

The rearrangement joins TRBV15 to TRBJ1-2; D perhaps matches TRBD1 (5 bases). Germline V gene sequence: CDR1 LNHNV, CDR2 YYDKDF (reference sequence). This CDR3 is built from 13 residues. V was cut by 0 bases and J by 8 bases, with 10 bases left in between. The CDR3 is CATSRDRVAGYTF. The CDR3 DNA reads as TGTGCCACCAGCAGAGACAGGGTTGCCGGCTACACCTTC.

The gene calls are TRBV2 and TRBJ1-1, with D possibly being TRBD1 (5 bases). The length of the CDR3 is 15 residues. With 6 bases removed from V and 4 bases from J, the gap between germline ends came to 18 bases. Germline-derived CDR1 and CDR2 are SNHLY and FYNNEI. The chain's CDR3 is CASRISGTSGTEAFF. The DNA of the CDR3 is TGTGCCAGCAGGATTTCAGGGACTTCGGGCACTGAAGCTTTCTTT.

This chain links TRBV6-2 or TRBV6-3 with TRBJ2-7, with a possible D match to TRBD1 (5 bases). This CDR3 region has 15 residues. The germline V and J ends were trimmed by 2 bases and 2 bases, with 13 bases remaining between them. Germline V gene lookup returns CDR1 MNHEY and CDR2 SVGEGT. The chain's CDR3 is CASSYLAGPTYEQYF. The CDR3, as DNA: TGTGCCAGCAGTTACCTCGCAGGGCCTACCTACGAGCAGTACTTC.

The chain carries TRBV4-2 and TRBJ1-3; D is possibly TRBD1 (5 bases). The CDR3 is 16 residues long. Between the trimmed V and J ends, which lost 0 bases and 1 base, there was a span of 10 bases. In germline, CDR1 is LGHNA, CDR2 YNFKEQ. DNA of the CDR3: TGTGCCAGCAGCCAAGATAGGACAAGTTCTGGAAACACCATATATTTT. This encodes CASSQDRTSSGNTIYF.

This clone was observed once. CDR3 residues: CASRAQGVSYEQYF. CDR3 coding DNA: TGTGCCAGCAGGGCCCAGGGGGTTTCCTACGAGCAGTACTTC. This sequence joins TRBV2 and TRBJ2-7; TRBD1 matches at 7 bases. The CDR3 has 14 amino acids. The ends lost 6 bases at V and 1 base at J; junction bases unmatched: 6. CDR1 SNHLY and CDR2 FYNNEI come from the germline V gene.

V gene TRBV19 combines with J gene TRBJ2-7; TRBD1 matches at 9 bases. This CDR3 spans 13 amino acids. The ends lost 6 bases at V and 3 bases at J; junction bases unmatched: 3. The germline V gene encodes CDR1 LNHDA and CDR2 SQIVND (reference sequence). Here the CDR3 DNA reads TGTGCCAGTAGCTCGGGACAGGGCTACGAGCAGTACTTC. This encodes CASSSGQGYEQYF.

The chain combines TRBV7-2 with TRBJ2-7, with 9 bases aligning to TRBD2. CDR1 is SGHTA and CDR2 is FQGNSA in the germline V gene. V was pared by 1 base and J by 0 bases, with 4 bases of the junction left unmatched. The CDR3 covers 16 residues. The CDR3 DNA reads as TGTGCCAGCAGCTTAGTAGCTAGCGGGATCTCCTACGAGCAGTACTTC. This translates into CASSLVASGISYEQYF.

CDR3 region: CASSPKSNRSSGANVLTF. CDR3 DNA sequence: TGCGCCAGCAGTCCGAAAAGTAACAGGAGCTCTGGGGCCAACGTCCTGACTTTC. This chain uses TRBV23-1 with TRBJ2-6, with TRBD1 as a possible D gene (5 bases). TRBV23-1 is marked as an open reading frame, function uncertain. The V end lost 4 bases, the J end lost 0 bases, and 16 bases lay between the germline ends. This CDR3 has 18 amino acids.

This clone was counted once. The rearrangement links TRBV6-4 to TRBJ2-5; TRBD2 matches at 8 bases. The CDR3 sequence is 15 residues long. The ends lost 3 bases at V and 4 bases at J; junction bases unmatched: 7. The V gene's germline CDR1 is MRHNA and CDR2 SNTAGT. The CDR3 bases are TGTGCCAGCAGTGAGAACGGGGGGGTTCTAGAGACCCAGTACTTC. This codes for CASSENGGVLETQYF.

The chain recombines TRBV29-1 with TRBJ1-1; 7 nucleotides match TRBD1. The CDR3 has 14 amino acids. CDR1 SQVTM and CDR2 ANQGSEA come from the germline V gene. The V and J ends lost 3 bases and 3 bases, in that order; junction bases with no gene match: 7. CDR3 bases: TGCAGCGTTGAGGAGACAGGGCGGTACACTGAAGCTTTCTTT. Translating gives CSVEETGRYTEAFF.

The chain uses TRBV20-1 and TRBJ1-1; D is uncertain. CDR3 length: 11 residues. From germline, CDR1 is DFQATT and CDR2 SNEGSKA (reference sequence). Trimming shortened V by 6 bases and J by 0 bases, and 5 bases separated the two germline ends. The CDR3 DNA reads TGCAGTGCCGTCCTGAACACTGAAGCTTTCTTT. Its protein is CSAVLNTEAFF.

The rearrangement joins TRBV21-1 to TRBJ1-5; TRBD1 was called by the table and not checked on the DNA. TRBV21-1 is described as a pseudogene. The CDR3 totals 14 residues. The CDR3 DNA is TGTGCCAGCAGCAAAGTACAGGGACGTCAGCCCCAGCATTTT. Encoded protein: CASSKVQGRQPQHF.

V is TRBV20-1 and J is TRBJ2-5; no reliable D call. The germline V and J ends were trimmed by 7 bases and 4 bases, with 10 bases remaining between them. The CDR3 loop spans 11 amino acids. Per the germline V gene, CDR1 is DFQATT and CDR2 is SNEGSKA (reference sequence). The CDR3 sequence is CSVPARETQYF. The CDR3 region has the DNA TGCAGTGTCCCCGCCAGAGAGACCCAGTACTTC.

The chain joins TRBV2 to TRBJ2-2, with D unclear. Germline values: CDR1 SNHLY, CDR2 FYNNEI. CDR3 length equals 14 residues. Between the trimmed V and J ends, which lost 4 bases and 5 bases, there was a span of 11 bases. The CDR3 loop reads CASSGQRRTGELFF. For the CDR3, the DNA is TGTGCCAGCAGTGGTCAGAGGCGGACCGGGGAGCTGTTTTTT.

This chain uses TRBV28 with TRBJ1-1; TRBD1 matches at 8 bases. Germline V CDR1 and CDR2: MDHEN, SYDVKM. The CDR3 runs to 15 residues. The J segment lost 1 base and the V segment lost 6 bases, leaving 7 bases of the junction unmatched. This CDR3 reads CASSRGRTRNTEAFF. DNA for the CDR3: TGTGCCAGCAGCAGGGGGCGCACGAGGAACACTGAAGCTTTCTTT.

The chain combines TRBV7-9 with TRBJ2-1; TRBD2 matches 7 bases. Trimming took 3 bases from V and 5 from J; bases not matched to a gene: 7. Germline V gene sequence: CDR1 SEHNR, CDR2 FQNEAQ (reference sequence). This CDR3 region has 15 residues. The CDR3 DNA reads TGTGCCAGCAGCTTGTCGAGCGGGACCAACAATGAGCAGTTCTTC. It yields the protein CASSLSSGTNNEQFF.

The rearrangement links TRBV27 to TRBJ1-6, with D possibly TRBD1 on 5 matching bases. V lost 4 bases and J lost 7, with 11 bases in between. Germline CDR1 and CDR2: MNHEY and SMNVEV (reference sequence). The CDR3 extends over 14 amino acids. Here the CDR3 reads CASSWQGPNSPLHF. CDR3 nucleotide sequence: TGTGCCAGCAGTTGGCAGGGCCCAAATTCACCCCTCCACTTT.

V usage is TRBV7-2 and J usage is TRBJ1-3; 7 bases map to TRBD1. This CDR3 region has 14 residues. Trimming at V came to 4 bases and at J to 3 bases, leaving 3 bases not matched to a gene. Germline CDR1 SGHTA, CDR2 FQGNSA. The CDR3 nucleotides are TGTGCCAGCAGCTATAGACAGGGTGGAAACACCATATATTTT. Protein sequence: CASSYRQGGNTIYF.

This chain joins TRBV21-1 and TRBJ1-3. TRBV21-1 counts as a pseudogene. The CDR3 consists of 15 residues. CDR3 nucleotide sequence: TGTGCCAGCAGCAAACCCCCGGGTACTGGAAACACCATATATTTT. The encoded protein is CASSKPPGTGNTIYF.

This chain connects TRBV14 to TRBJ1-4; D is possibly TRBD1 (5 bases). With 4 bases removed from V and 7 bases from J, the gap between germline ends came to 19 bases. The CDR3 is 16 amino acids. Germline V CDR1 and CDR2: SGHDN, FVKESK. DNA of the CDR3: TGTGCCAGCAGCCGTCTCAGCACAGGCGCCAGTGAAAAACTGTTTTTT. Translated: CASSRLSTGASEKLFF.

The J gene is TRBJ1-3, the V gene TRBV19; a weak D match, TRBD1 (5 bases). V was pared by 5 bases and J by 0 bases, with 11 bases between. CDR1 LNHDA and CDR2 SQIVND come from the germline V gene (reference sequence). This CDR3 comprises 15 residues. The CDR3 reads CASSDPGYSGNTIYF. The CDR3 DNA reads as TGTGCCAGTAGTGACCCAGGGTACTCTGGAAACACCATATATTTT.